Each of the 15 T cell receptor beta chains below was sequenced from the same sample in a study of OX40 agonist ivuxolimab in advanced cancers. Method: immunoSEQ multiplex PCR; TCRdb's copy keeps in-frame clones and lacks some. Of 50,000 to 65,000 clones listed, 70% to 90% are singletons. This specimen was CD4+ or CD8+ T cells sorted from blood, taken in a trial of the OX40 agonist ivuxolimab. The receptors shown here come from an adult with an advanced solid tumor such as melanoma, head and neck, liver or kidney cancer.

In DNA, the CDR3 is TGTGCCAGCAGTTCGGCGACAGCTACTAATGAAAAACTGTTTTTT. Its translation is CASSSATATNEKLFF. V and J are TRBV28 and TRBJ1-4; D is possibly TRBD1 (5 bases). The V end lost 4 bases, the J end lost 2 bases, and 11 bases lay between the germline ends. Germline loops: CDR1 MDHEN, CDR2 SYDVKM. This CDR3 contains 15 residues.

The sample holds one count of this clone. This rearrangement joins TRBV7-8 to TRBJ1-5; D unresolved. V lost 1 base, J lost 3 bases, and 4 bases lay in between. Per the germline V gene, CDR1 is SGHVS and CDR2 is FQNEAQ. The CDR3 spans 13 residues. The CDR3 DNA reads TGTGCCAGCAGCTTAGGGACCAATCAGCCCCAGCATTTT. Its protein product is CASSLGTNQPQHF. Full variable domain (outside the CDR3, taken from reference TRBV7-8 and TRBJ1-5): GAGVSQSPRYKVAKRGQDVALRCDPISGHVSLFWYQQALGQGPEFLTYFQNEAQLDKSGLPSDRFFAERPEGSVSTLKIQRTQQEDSAVYLCASSLGTNQPQHFGDGTRLSIL.

The J gene is TRBJ2-1, the V gene TRBV18, with a tentative D call TRBD2 (5 bases). Between the trimmed V and J ends, which lost 6 bases and 5 bases, there was a span of 17 bases. Germline CDR1 is KGHSH and CDR2 is LQKENI. The CDR3 runs to 15 residues. This chain's CDR3 is CASSLGLGTNNEQFF. CDR3 nucleotides: TGTGCCAGCTCCCTTGGACTCGGTACCAACAATGAGCAGTTCTTC.

This sequence joins TRBV7-2 and TRBJ1-5; D perhaps matches TRBD1 (5 bases). This CDR3 contains 15 residues. Germline-derived CDR1 and CDR2 are SGHTA and FQGNSA. Trimming removed 5 bases at V and 1 base at J, with 12 bases between. CDR3 amino acids: CASSLFQGSNQPQHF. CDR3 DNA sequence: TGTGCCAGCAGCCTATTCCAGGGAAGCAATCAGCCCCAGCATTTT.

J is TRBJ2-1 and V is TRBV6-1; either TRBD1 or TRBD2 may fit D (5 bases each). V was shortened by 8 bases and J by 4 bases, with 15 bases between the two germline ends. The germline CDR1 and CDR2 sequences are MNHNS and SASEGT. There are 14 residues in the CDR3. The CDR3: CASQSGPRYNEQFF. The CDR3 coding sequence is TGTGCCAGCCAATCGGGACCGAGATACAATGAGCAGTTCTTC.

This clone is deemed medium-sized. The chain links TRBV19 to TRBJ2-7; TRBD1 is a possible D gene (6 bases). CDR3 length: 14 amino acids. Trimming took off 5 bases at V and 0 bases at J, with 11 bases between the two ends. Germline loops: CDR1 LNHDA, CDR2 SQIVND (reference sequence). CDR3 DNA: TGTGCCAGTAGTGGGCAGGGGAGCTCCTACGAGCAGTACTTC. This translates into CASSGQGSSYEQYF.

The rearrangement links TRBV7-8 to TRBJ2-1; D gene uncertain. The CDR3 is 14 amino acids. Trimming took 2 bases from V and 0 from J, leaving 5 bases between them. Germline loops: CDR1 SGHVS, CDR2 FQNEAQ. The chain's CDR3 is CASSLTRSYNEQFF. The DNA for the CDR3 is TGTGCCAGCAGCTTAACCCGCTCCTACAATGAGCAGTTCTTC.

This sequence joins TRBV5-1 and TRBJ1-3, with unresolved D. The CDR3 is 16 residues long. V was cut by 0 bases and J by 0 bases, with 10 bases left in between. Germline assignment: CDR1 SGHRS and CDR2 YFSETQ. The CDR3 nucleotides read TGCGCCAGCAGCTTGGACGGGAGCCGCTCTGGAAACACCATATATTTT. Its protein is CASSLDGSRSGNTIYF.

The rearrangement joins TRBV6-1 to TRBJ2-3, with D possibly being TRBD1 or TRBD2 (6 bases each). V lost 0 bases, J lost 1 base, and 11 bases lay in between. CDR1 is MNHNS, CDR2 SASEGT, per germline. The CDR3 extends over 16 amino acids. CDR3 region: CASSEAPGAGTDTQYF. The DNA of the CDR3 is TGTGCCAGCAGTGAAGCCCCGGGGGCGGGCACAGATACGCAGTATTTT.

By proportion, this clone is medium-sized. The rearrangement links TRBV19 to TRBJ2-1; the match to TRBD2 covers 8 bases. This CDR3 has 17 amino acids. From germline, CDR1 is LNHDA and CDR2 SQIVND (reference sequence). V lost 1 base, J lost 1 base, and 6 bases stayed unmatched. The CDR3 nucleotides read TGTGCCAGTAGTATAGGGCTTAAGCGGGGGTCCTACAATGAGCAGTTCTTC. Translating gives CASSIGLKRGSYNEQFF.

This chain uses TRBV15 with TRBJ1-4, with D uncertain. V gave up 0 bases and J gave up 10 bases, with 12 bases separating them. There are 14 residues in the CDR3. The V gene's germline CDR1 is LNHNV and CDR2 YYDKDF (reference sequence). CDR3 protein: CATSRDVGWGKLFF. The CDR3 DNA reads as TGTGCCACCAGCAGAGATGTCGGTTGGGGAAAACTGTTTTTT.

The chain joins TRBV5-4 to TRBJ2-7; 11 bases agree with TRBD2. The CDR3 sequence is 17 residues long. J was trimmed by 6 bases and V by 4 bases; bases with no gene match: 15. The germline gives CDR1 SGHNT, CDR2 YYREEE (reference sequence). CDR3 loop: CASSPPPSGGYLSEQYF. In nucleotides, the CDR3 is TGTGCCAGCAGCCCACCCCCTAGCGGGGGGTACCTAAGCGAGCAGTACTTC.

This chain connects TRBV11-2 to TRBJ2-5; TRBD2 matches at 8 bases. Germline CDR1 and CDR2: SGHAT and FQNNGV. This CDR3 has 15 residues. V lost 3 bases, J lost 4 bases, and 7 bases stayed unmatched. The CDR3 is CASSFGGGGGETQYF. The DNA of the CDR3 is TGTGCCAGCAGCTTCGGGGGGGGAGGAGGAGAGACCCAGTACTTC.

The chain's CDR3 is CASYPMAGGLNEQFF. The CDR3 DNA reads as TGTGCCAGCTATCCAATGGCGGGGGGGCTTAATGAGCAGTTCTTC. V is TRBV28 and J is TRBJ2-1; 9 positions agree with TRBD2. CDR1 and CDR2 from the germline V gene are MDHEN and SYDVKM. There are 15 residues in the CDR3. After removal of 8 bases from V and 7 bases from J, the junction contained 12 bases not matched to a gene.

The V and J genes are TRBV6-1 and TRBJ2-5; 10 bases match TRBD2. Germline trimming cut 0 bases from V and 3 bases from J; bases unmatched to any gene: 10. The CDR3 covers 18 residues. Germline assignment: CDR1 MNHNS and CDR2 SASEGT. This CDR3 reads CASSEALYSGGNEETQYF. For the CDR3, the DNA is TGTGCCAGCAGTGAAGCTTTATATAGCGGGGGGAATGAAGAGACCCAGTACTTC.